Included here is one T cell receptor beta chain sequence, with context. The specificity of this receptor is unknown. No clone much larger than this one lies a single base away; base qualities are absent. Here V drops 5 bases and J drops 0 bases, and the junction holds 4 bases not matched to any gene. The germline V gene provides CDR1 MGHDK and CDR2 SYGVNS. Its CDR3 holds 16 amino acids, cysteine through phenylalanine. The kept DNA is CDR3 alone, 48 bases in frame from the first base. This entry belongs to a study of blood T cell repertoires in COVID-19 (dated by TCRdb to 2018 to 2020). The study in broad terms: Collaborator samples came from the United States, Italy and Spain and covered acute and convalescent phases of COVID-19. The material from the prospective study consisted of cDNA or gDNA derived from T cells, B-cell-depleted T cells, or PBMCs. Deeply sampled blood TCRbeta repertoires from subjects exposed to, actively infected with, or recovered from COVID-19 were included in the dataset. The repertoires were released in a freely available public database meant as a resource for research on the immune response to SARS-CoV-2. The samples were drawn from the first 160 participants of the ongoing ImmuneRACE study and from 950 to 1,500 subjects provided by 6 global collaborators. A de-identified subject ID, COVID-19 status, age in years and sex were almost always included in the sample metadata. Where available, HLA class I and class II types were obtained from metadata supplied by the sample provider rather than from assay-based typing. The research as a whole found: How much clinical and demographic metadata was included differed by source and by participant, and the metadata was provided uncurated.

Each collaborating institution followed its own protocols to collect whole blood in K2EDTA tubes. Collaborator samples were shipped for TCRbeta analysis as frozen whole blood, isolated PBMCs, or DNA extracted from either sample type. TCRbeta CDR3 regions were amplified from genomic DNA by means of the immunoSEQ Assay, a bias-controlled multiplex PCR. The study's own analysis went as follows. Within the assay, amplification of reference gene primers was used to estimate how many nucleated cells each sample contained. To quantify the absolute abundance of each unique TCRbeta CDR3 rearrangement, sequence reads were collapsed and filtered. For each sample, productive Simpson clonality was calculated by taking the square root of Simpson's diversity index across productive rearrangements. Not all clones reach the TCRdb copy of this immuneACCESS table, which keeps in-frame sequences only. Checked studies attribute under half of the gap to unresolved V genes and leave the rest unexplained. The V and J calls and clone size were taken over from that table, and D and trimming were inferred from the DNA. The sample records some 100,000 clones, about 85% of which are singletons. The top ten clones comprise over 10% of the sample.

Sequenced sample: peripheral blood. The chain uses TRBV25-1 and TRBJ2-3; 11 central nucleotides agree with TRBD2. The sequence derives from a man aged 50-59 years with active or convalescent COVID-19. The nucleotide sequence reads as follows: TGTGCCAGCAGTCCCTGGACTAGCGGGAGCACAGATACGCAGTATTTT. It specifies CASSPWTSGSTDTQYF.